What follows are 28 T cell receptor beta chains derived from one specimen sequenced in a study of blood T cells in healthy people across ages. The use of a sample-barcoded 5' primer and a J-beta primer mix characterized a second PCR of roughly 6 to 11 cycles. TCRdb analysed the 5' RACE reads with MiXCR anew, one entry per CDR3 protein. The data contain about a million distinct CDR3 sequences, roughly 51% of them singletons. Sequencing was performed on blood. The source of these receptors is a woman in her sixties or seventies in good health.

J is TRBJ2-5 and V is TRBV28; 13 positions agree with TRBD2. V lost 2 bases and J lost 2; bases outside the gene matches: 8. Germline CDR1 reads MDHEN; CDR2 reads SYDVKM. The CDR3 extends over 18 amino acids. CDR3 protein: CASSLHTGLAGLQETQYF. The CDR3 region has the DNA TGTGCCAGCAGTTTACATACGGGACTAGCGGGACTTCAAGAGACCCAGTACTTC.

The chain couples TRBV5-5 to TRBJ2-1, with D uncertain. Per the germline V gene, CDR1 is SGHKS and CDR2 is YYEKEE (reference sequence). The V gene lost 6 bases and the J gene lost 8 bases, with 6 bases spanning the gap. CDR3 length equals 10 residues. Written as DNA, the CDR3 is TGTGCCAGCACCCATTATGAGCAGTTCTTC. Amino acids: CASTHYEQFF.

The chain uses TRBV12-3 or TRBV12-4 and TRBJ2-6; perhaps TRBD1 as D (5 bases). Trimming pared 6 bases from V and 1 base from J, leaving 10 bases between. The CDR3 has 15 amino acids. For the CDR3, the DNA is TGTGCCAGCAGAGGCAGGGTGTCTGGGGCCAACGTCCTGACTTTC. Amino acids: CASRGRVSGANVLTF.

This clonotype was seen a few times. The chain has TRBV4-1 and TRBJ2-4; D might be TRBD1 or TRBD2, each matching 6 bases. Germline loops: CDR1 MGHRA, CDR2 YSYEKL. This CDR3 has 15 amino acids. With 3 bases removed from V and 8 bases from J, the gap between germline ends came to 17 bases. The CDR3 DNA sequence: TGCGCCAGCAGCCAGGAGGACAGAGGAGGGGACATTCAGTACTTC. Translated: CASSQEDRGGDIQYF.

J is TRBJ1-2 and V is TRBV6-6, with D possibly matching TRBD1 (5 bases). This CDR3 region has 17 residues. From germline, CDR1 is MNHNY and CDR2 SVGAGI (reference sequence). Trimming stripped 1 base from V and 4 bases from J, with 19 bases between. The CDR3 nucleotides read TGTGCCAGCAGTTACTATATCCCAGGACAATCCACCTATGGCTACACCTTC. Translated: CASSYYIPGQSTYGYTF.

The V and J genes are TRBV6-1 and TRBJ1-1; perhaps TRBD1 as D (5 bases). CDR1 and CDR2 (germline): MNHNS, SASEGT. V lost 3 bases and J lost 4, with 12 bases in between. The CDR3 spans 14 residues. CDR3: CASSDAGMSTEAFF. The CDR3 DNA sequence: TGTGCCAGCAGTGACGCAGGGATGTCCACTGAAGCTTTCTTT.

The V call is TRBV20-1, the J call TRBJ2-1; D possibly uses TRBD1 or TRBD2 (5 bases each). CDR3 size: 12 residues. V was trimmed by 1 base and J by 15 bases, leaving 16 bases between them. Per the germline V gene, CDR1 is DFQATT and CDR2 is SNEGSKA (reference sequence). The CDR3 DNA reads as TGCAGTGCTAGAGCTCCTGGGACGGCTCTGTTCTTC. Encoded protein: CSARAPGTALFF.

V gene TRBV28 combines with J gene TRBJ1-4; TRBD1 might be the D (6 bases). The CDR3 spans 14 residues. CDR1 and CDR2 from the germline V gene are MDHEN and SYDVKM. Between the trimmed V and J ends, which lost 8 bases and 4 bases, there was a span of 14 bases. DNA of the CDR3: TGTGCCAGCCGTCGGGGAGGGGGTAATGAAAAACTGTTTTTT. This gives the protein CASRRGGGNEKLFF.

V usage is TRBV7-2 and J usage is TRBJ2-1; 7 bases are shared with TRBD2. This CDR3 has 14 residues. Germline trimming cut 2 bases from V and 3 bases from J; bases unmatched to any gene: 1. Germline assignment: CDR1 SGHTA and CDR2 FQGNSA. CDR3 amino acids: CASSLLAVYNEQFF. The CDR3 DNA is TGTGCCAGCAGCTTACTAGCGGTCTACAATGAGCAGTTCTTC.

This chain joins TRBV29-1 and TRBJ2-2; 15 nucleotides align to TRBD2. Trimming at V came to 7 bases and at J to 4 bases, leaving 4 bases not matched to a gene. Per the germline V gene, CDR1 is SQVTM and CDR2 is ANQGSEA. This CDR3 is 15 amino acids long. The CDR3 sequence: CSAGTSGRSTGELFF. The CDR3 nucleotides are TGCAGCGCTGGGACTAGCGGGAGGTCCACCGGGGAGCTGTTTTTT.

The chain employs TRBV7-2 and TRBJ1-4, with a tentative D call TRBD1 (5 bases). V lost 4 bases and J 8 bases, leaving 14 bases between the germline ends. Germline V gives CDR1 SGHTA, CDR2 FQGNSA. The length of the CDR3 is 14 residues. CDR3 loop: CASSWGGWAEKLFF. The CDR3 DNA sequence: TGTGCCAGCAGCTGGGGGGGGTGGGCGGAAAAACTGTTTTTT.

The V gene is TRBV15, the J gene TRBJ2-4; TRBD1 or TRBD2 may be the D gene (6 bases each). V was clipped by 5 bases and J by 0 bases, with 23 bases between them. Germline CDR1 LNHNV, CDR2 YYDKDF (reference sequence). The CDR3 is made up of 19 amino acids. DNA for the CDR3: TGTGCCACCAGCTATGGATGGGGGGACACTCTAGTAGCCAAAAACATTCAGTACTTC. Residues: CATSYGWGDTLVAKNIQYF.

This clonotype has only a few counts. V and J are TRBV27 and TRBJ2-1, with TRBD2 matching 9 bases. CDR1 is MNHEY and CDR2 is SMNVEV in the germline V gene (reference sequence). The CDR3 is made up of 14 amino acids. V shed 8 bases, J shed 5 bases, and the junction held 7 bases outside the gene matches. Written as DNA, the CDR3 is TGTGCCAGCCGGAGGCTAGCGGGAAACAATGAGCAGTTCTTC. This sequence encodes CASRRLAGNNEQFF.

Details on this clonotype: At one boundary the junction diverges from the germline segment, which might be a read error. The chain carries TRBV10-3 and TRBJ1-2; D may be TRBD1 (5 bases). The CDR3 consists of 14 residues. CDR1 ENHRY and CDR2 SYGVKD come from the germline V gene. The CDR3 coding sequence is TGTGCCATCAAACCCAACGCAGGGAACTATGGCCACACCTTC. Translating gives CAIKPNAGNYGHTF.

The CDR3 spells CASSRQGPNSNQPQHF. CDR3 sequence (DNA): TGTGCCAGCAGCCGACAGGGCCCTAATAGCAATCAGCCCCAGCATTTT. The chain is built from TRBV7-2 and TRBJ1-5; 7 nucleotides match TRBD1. The J segment lost 0 bases and the V segment lost 5 bases, leaving 7 bases of the junction unmatched. The CDR3 has 16 residues. The germline CDR1 and CDR2 sequences are SGHTA and FQGNSA.

The rearrangement joins TRBV14 to TRBJ1-2; D is unclear. The CDR3 loop spans 15 amino acids. V was pared by 3 bases and J by 3 bases, with 14 bases between. The germline gives CDR1 SGHDN, CDR2 FVKESK. The CDR3 DNA is TGTGCCAGCAGCCACACACCCGGGCTCTACTATGGCTACACCTTC. This encodes CASSHTPGLYYGYTF.

The chain uses TRBV27 and TRBJ2-3; unclear D gene. CDR1 is MNHEY and CDR2 is SMNVEV in the germline V gene (reference sequence). CDR3 length: 15 amino acids. The ends were cut back, 5 bases at V and 3 bases at J, with 15 bases in the middle. CDR3 DNA: TGTGCCAGCAGTCTCGACCCTCTCGGGACAGATACGCAGTATTTT. Translating gives CASSLDPLGTDTQYF.

The gene calls are TRBV3-1 and TRBJ2-3, with 10 positions matching TRBD2. Trimming cost V 2 bases and J 4 bases; bases outside gene matches: 3. The CDR3 contains 15 residues. CDR1 LGHDT and CDR2 YNNKEL come from the germline V gene (reference sequence). As DNA, the CDR3 is TGTGCCAGCAGCCAACTAGCGGGAGTCTCAGATACGCAGTATTTT. Translating it yields CASSQLAGVSDTQYF.

This clonotype showed up just a few times. V and J are TRBV6-2 or TRBV6-3 and TRBJ2-7, with 7 bases matching TRBD1. CDR1 is MNHEY and CDR2 is SVGEGT in the germline V gene. This CDR3 spans 17 amino acids. J lost 0 bases, V lost 6 bases, and 14 bases had no gene match. In DNA form, the CDR3 reads TGTGCCAGCAGCCCACCACGACAGGGTATTAACTCCTACGAGCAGTACTTC. Protein: CASSPPRQGINSYEQYF.

For this clonotype: A read error may explain this, as a much larger clone is one base away. The rearrangement links TRBV20-1 to TRBJ2-1, with 10 nucleotides matching TRBD2. The CDR3 contains 16 residues. From germline, CDR1 is DFQATT and CDR2 SNEGSKA (reference sequence). This CDR3 reads CSARGASGRGGNEQIF. In nucleotides, the CDR3 is TGCAGTGCTAGAGGGGCTAGCGGGAGAGGGGGGAATGAGCAGATCTTC.

This clonotype was observed a handful of times. The gene calls are TRBV13 and TRBJ2-7, with 7 bases aligning to TRBD1. After removal of 2 bases from V and 0 bases from J, the junction contained 7 bases not matched to a gene. CDR3 length: 16 residues. Germline assignment: CDR1 PRHDT and CDR2 FYEKMQ (reference sequence). The CDR3 sequence: CASSLWDSENSYEQYF. DNA for the CDR3: TGTGCCAGCAGCTTATGGGACAGCGAAAACTCCTACGAGCAGTACTTC.

V usage is TRBV9 and J usage is TRBJ1-1; D is unresolved. Trimming shortened V by 4 bases and J by 10 bases, and 8 bases separated the two germline ends. CDR1 is SGDLS and CDR2 is YYNGEE in the germline V gene. The CDR3 runs 10 residues. The CDR3 loop reads CASSPMRAFF. The CDR3, as DNA: TGTGCCAGCAGCCCGATGAGAGCTTTCTTT.

This clonotype appeared a few times. V usage is TRBV9 and J usage is TRBJ2-3; D uncertain. Germline V gene lookup returns CDR1 SGDLS and CDR2 YYNGEE. Between the trimmed V and J ends, which lost 0 bases and 4 bases, there was a span of 9 bases. The CDR3 is 14 residues long. The CDR3 DNA sequence: TGTGCCAGCAGCGTAGCCCCGAGCCCAGATACGCAGTATTTT. Encoded protein: CASSVAPSPDTQYF.

This clonotype turned up a few times. The chain combines TRBV5-1 with TRBJ2-1; 7 nucleotides line up with TRBD2. From germline, CDR1 is SGHRS and CDR2 YFSETQ. The CDR3 length is 14 residues. V was pared by 7 bases and J by 6 bases, with 10 bases of the junction left unmatched. In DNA, the CDR3 is TGCGCCAGCGGTGGGGACTACCCCCTCAATGAGCAGTTCTTC. The encoded protein is CASGGDYPLNEQFF. Together with reference TRBV5-1 and TRBJ2-1, the CDR3 gives the full variable domain: KAGVTQTPRYLIKTRGQQVTLSCSPISGHRSVSWYQQTPGQGLQFLFEYFSETQRNKGNFPGRFSGRQFSNSRSEMNVSTLELGDSALYLCASGGDYPLNEQFFGPGTRLTVL.

The J gene is TRBJ2-7, the V gene TRBV20-1, with 12 bases that match TRBD1. The CDR3 has 14 residues. CDR1 and CDR2 from the germline V gene are DFQATT and SNEGSKA (reference sequence). With 5 bases clipped from V and 7 bases from J, the junction kept 9 bases outside the gene matches. The CDR3 loop reads CSAPKGQGAREQYF. In nucleotides, the CDR3 is TGCAGTGCTCCGAAGGGACAGGGGGCACGAGAGCAGTACTTC.

V gene TRBV25-1 combines with J gene TRBJ2-1, with 7 bases matching TRBD2. Germline CDR1 MGHDK, CDR2 SYGVNS. V dropped 4 bases and J dropped 4; count of bases not matched to a gene: 13. CDR3 size: 17 residues. Here the CDR3 DNA reads TGTGCCAGCAGTGTCCCCCCGGGGGAGGGCCCATACAATGAGCAGTTCTTC. Translated: CASSVPPGEGPYNEQFF.

This chain joins TRBV3-1 and TRBJ2-7; D possibly corresponds to TRBD1 (5 bases). This CDR3 has 16 residues. Per the germline V gene, CDR1 is LGHDT and CDR2 is YNNKEL (reference sequence). Between the trimmed V and J ends, which lost 1 base and 0 bases, there was a span of 13 bases. CDR3 region: CASSQVRQKSSYEQYF. In DNA, the CDR3 is TGTGCCAGCAGCCAAGTTCGACAGAAAAGCTCCTACGAGCAGTACTTC.

The V and J genes are TRBV6-2 or TRBV6-3 and TRBJ2-7; the D is unclear. V was cut by 5 bases and J by 0 bases, with 23 bases left in between. Germline CDR1 and CDR2: MNHEY and SVGEGT. The CDR3 length is 18 residues. The chain's CDR3 is CASSPDKGQKRSSYEQYF. The DNA for the CDR3 is TGTGCCAGCAGTCCCGATAAGGGTCAGAAAAGGAGCTCCTACGAGCAGTACTTC.